The sequence of this T cell receptor (beta chain) was determined in a study of vaccination effects on CD4 cells after COVID-19. About the study: The median interval between the second dose and post-vaccine sampling was 72 days. Broader study findings: Healthy vaccine recipients' vaccine-induced clones were almost all SARS-CoV-2 mono-reactive.

A remark on this clone: Its matching antigen is unknown.

Some clones are missing from TCRdb's copy, which holds only in-frame ones; the method was immunoSEQ multiplex PCR. Of over 25,000 clones in the sample, roughly 85% were seen once. The CDR3 totals 14 residues. The V gene's germline CDR1 is KGHDR and CDR2 SFDVKD. V gave up 4 bases and J gave up 6 bases, with 14 bases separating them. ViraFEST assay sequencing came after antigen-specific CD4+ T cells were expanded with viral peptide pools. Culture lasted around eleven days before CD4+ T cell isolation. Each participant received a vaccine that was either BNT162b2 or mRNA-1273, given as two doses. None of these healthy vaccinees had been infected with SARS-CoV-2 before vaccination. Half-medium changes using IL-2 medium occurred on days 3 and 7.

The receptor was derived from a human donor who received a COVID-19 vaccine. Some clones in this sample may be carry-over from other donors' samples. The chain recombines TRBV24-1 with TRBJ1-2; maybe TRBD1 (6 bases). The specimen comprised CD4+ T cells from PBMCs cultured with SARS-CoV-2 spike peptides, sampled after COVID-19 vaccination. The DNA for the CDR3 is TGTGCCACCAGTGACAACAGGGAACTGAATGGCTACACCTTC. Protein sequence: CATSDNRELNGYTF.